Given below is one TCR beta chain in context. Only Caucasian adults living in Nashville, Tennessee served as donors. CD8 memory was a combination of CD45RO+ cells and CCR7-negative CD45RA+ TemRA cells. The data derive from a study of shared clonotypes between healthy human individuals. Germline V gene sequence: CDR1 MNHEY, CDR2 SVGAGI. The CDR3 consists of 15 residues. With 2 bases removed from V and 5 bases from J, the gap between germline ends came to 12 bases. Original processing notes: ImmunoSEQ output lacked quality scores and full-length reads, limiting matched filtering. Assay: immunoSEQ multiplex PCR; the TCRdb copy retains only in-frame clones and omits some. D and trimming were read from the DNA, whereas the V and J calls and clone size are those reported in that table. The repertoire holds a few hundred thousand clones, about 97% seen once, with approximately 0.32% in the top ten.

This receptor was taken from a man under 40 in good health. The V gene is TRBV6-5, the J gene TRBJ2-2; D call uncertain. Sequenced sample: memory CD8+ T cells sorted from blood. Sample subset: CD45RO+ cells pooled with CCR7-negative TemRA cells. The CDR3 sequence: CASSYLDPLTGELFF. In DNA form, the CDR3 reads TGTGCCAGCAGTTACCTTGACCCGCTAACCGGGGAGCTGTTTTTT.